The entry that follows covers one T cell receptor beta chain sequence. Its antigen remains unknown. The sample originates from a study of beta chain features in type 1 diabetes. Study-wide points: Lower insertion and higher deletion counts appeared at VDJ junctions in type 1 diabetes patients. All four CD4+ subsets from Type 1 diabetes patients carried moderately but significantly shorter TCRB CDR3s.

Sequencing targeted expressed TCRB transcripts, as all isolated RNA had been reverse transcribed. Sequencing was performed with immunoSEQ multiplex PCR; in TCRdb, only in-frame clones are kept and a portion is missing. The data show around 430,000 clones, approximately 31% seen once. A CD45RO/CCR7/CD25/CD127/CD95/CD27 panel sorted naive, central memory, regulatory and stem cell-like memory CD4+ cells. The CDR3 runs to 17 residues. Germline V lookup: CDR1 SGHRS, CDR2 YFSETQ. The ends lost 0 bases at V and 1 base at J; junction bases unmatched: 7. V is TRBV5-1 and J is TRBJ2-4; 7 bases match TRBD2. The sequence derives from a man in his late teens or twenties in good health. The specimen sequenced was naive CD4+ T cells from blood. The CDR3 DNA is TGCGCCAGCAGCTTGGAAAGAACTAGCGTGGCCAAAAACATTCAGTACTTC. As protein: CASSLERTSVAKNIQYF.